The clone carrying this T cell receptor (beta chain) appeared a few times. The antigen remains unidentified. This entry is derived from a study of cytomegalovirus exposure and HLA in healthy donors. Study observations and caveats: According to the study, 160 or so TCR beta chains were cytomegalovirus-associated.

The primer mix had 60 Vbeta and 13 Jbeta primers. Profiled with immunoSEQ multiplex PCR; TCRdb holds only in-frame clones, not every one. Found here are roughly 120,000 clones, roughly 76% of them singletons; the top ten hold 7.7%. Germline CDR1 is SEHNR and CDR2 is FQNEAQ (reference sequence). V was clipped by 3 bases and J by 9 bases; unmatched bases: 8. CDR3 size: 15 residues. The clonotype originates from a woman between 50 and 59 years old in good health and CMV-seropositive. The sample consisted of PBMCs. The chain recombines TRBV7-9 with TRBJ1-4; 9 bases match TRBD1. CDR3 loop: CASSFRGQGPQKLFF. Written as DNA, the CDR3 is TGTGCCAGCAGCTTTCGGGGACAGGGTCCACAAAAACTGTTTTTT.